This TCR beta chain is drawn from a study of response to subunit inactivated influenza vaccine (dated by TCRdb to the late 2010s). Describing the broader study: To follow how T cells responded to a trivalent subunit inactivated influenza vaccine, the researchers relied on deep quantitative profiling of the T cell receptor repertoire. Results the study describes overall, beyond this receptor: The authors proposed that each seasonal influenza vaccination may bring in only a limited number of new T cells.

The CDR3 runs 16 residues from the cysteine to the phenylalanine. The retained sequence is limited to the CDR3, 48 bases, with the frame set at the first base. V sheds 8 bases and J sheds 0 bases, leaving 17 bases between their ends. Ten or more counts support this clonotype. The target of this receptor is not known. No qualities accompany the bases; no much larger clone lies one base away. The method behind the library was RT-PCR. For sequencing, an Illumina HiSeq 2500 was employed. In-frame beta chains were kept once TCRdb had trimmed the public reads at Q25 with fastp and called clones with MiXCR. Rows are unified per CDR3 protein, each entry keeping the most common DNA and genes. The sample table lists roughly 790,000 distinct CDR3 sequences, 21% of them with a count of one. 10% of the sample is taken by the ten largest.

This clonotype originated in a man aged 50-59 years who received an inactivated influenza vaccine. Donor details come from another sample of the same person, matched by shared clones. Sequenced material: PBMCs from blood, taken less than 6 days after vaccination. The V and J segments used are TRBV12-3 or TRBV12-4 and TRBJ1-3; TRBD1 could be the D gene, as 5 bases match. CDR3 region: CASVMGGSHSGNTIYF. At the DNA level, the sequence is TGTGCCAGCGTTATGGGGGGGTCCCACTCTGGAAACACCATATATTTT.